The clone carrying this T cell receptor (beta chain) was counted only a few times. Its antigen is currently unknown. This record comes from a study of cytomegalovirus exposure and HLA in healthy donors. 60 Vbeta and 13 Jbeta primers were used in PCR. Under the authors' procedure: As a later analysis found, there were 80 million or so unique TCR beta chains, of which 8.5 million to 13 million were shared. The method was immunoSEQ multiplex PCR; TCRdb's version includes in-frame clones alone and lacks a portion of them. V, J and clone size derive from that table, while D and trimming were established from the DNA sequence. Of around 200,000 clones in the sample, around 84% were seen once. The V gene end was trimmed by 1 base and the J gene end by 5 bases; junction bases not matched to a gene: 2. The CDR3 sequence is 14 residues long. Germline V gene sequence: CDR1 LGHNA, CDR2 YSLEER. Study-level results: TCR beta sequences reportedly predicted the HLA-A and HLA-B alleles of most subjects accurately. Reported performance of the classifier showed diagnosis of cytomegalovirus status with high specificity and sensitivity.

Sequencing was performed on PBMCs. The chain carries TRBV4-3 and TRBJ2-7; 10 nucleotides match TRBD1. The source of this sequence is a woman in her 50s in good health and CMV-seropositive. The CDR3 protein is CASSQGTGGDEQYF. The DNA of the CDR3 is TGCGCCAGCAGCCAAGGGACAGGGGGAGACGAGCAGTACTTC.